These 18 T cell receptor beta chains originate from one sample sequenced in a study of blood T cell repertoires in COVID-19. Assay: immunoSEQ multiplex PCR; the TCRdb copy retains only in-frame clones and omits some. Counted here are about 86,000 clones, approximately 88% occurring once; the ten biggest clones make up roughly a third. Sequenced input: peripheral blood. These receptors all stem from a woman older than 75 with active or convalescent COVID-19.

The V gene is TRBV7-8, the J gene TRBJ1-6, with a tentative D call TRBD1 (5 bases). The CDR3 consists of 15 residues. Trimming took off 5 bases at V and 9 bases at J, with 17 bases between the two ends. Germline V gene sequence: CDR1 SGHVS, CDR2 FQNEAQ. The CDR3, as DNA: TGTGCCAGCAGCAAAGCGTCAGGGTCGGGTTCACCCCTCCACTTT. Encoded protein: CASSKASGSGSPLHF.

The rearrangement uses TRBV15 and TRBJ2-1; 7 bases match TRBD1. CDR1 and CDR2 (germline): LNHNV, YYDKDF (reference sequence). V shed 5 bases, J shed 0 bases, and the junction held 4 bases outside the gene matches. The CDR3 is 15 amino acids. The CDR3 nucleotides read TGTGCCACCAGCCCTCGACAGGGCTCCTACAATGAGCAGTTCTTC. Translated, it gives CATSPRQGSYNEQFF.

The chain employs TRBV6-1 and TRBJ1-2; 8 bases are shared with TRBD1. V trimming: 2 bases; J trimming: 2 bases; junction bases outside the gene matches: 4. The CDR3 sequence is 15 residues long. In germline, CDR1 is MNHNS, CDR2 SASEGT. CDR3 bases: TGTGCCAGCAGTGAATTCAGGGGGCCCAACTATGGCTACACCTTC. Protein sequence: CASSEFRGPNYGYTF.

The chain has TRBV20-1 and TRBJ1-5; D unresolved. The CDR3 is made up of 15 amino acids. V was pared by 3 bases and J by 0 bases, with 12 bases between. Germline CDR1 is DFQATT and CDR2 is SNEGSKA (reference sequence). CDR3 bases: TGCAGTGCTAGTAATCTTCGGGATAGCAATCAGCCCCAGCATTTT. Encoded protein: CSASNLRDSNQPQHF.

Written as DNA, the CDR3 is TGTGCCAGCAGCCACGGACAACAAGAGACCCAGTACTTC. It translates to CASSHGQQETQYF. The V call is TRBV7-3, the J call TRBJ2-5; D is perhaps TRBD1 (5 bases). The CDR3 totals 13 residues. The germline CDR1 and CDR2 sequences are SGHTA and FQGTGA. Trimming removed 5 bases at V and 2 bases at J, with 9 bases between.

The gene calls are TRBV5-4 and TRBJ1-2; 7 bases agree with TRBD1. This CDR3 region has 12 residues. V lost 4 bases to trimming and J lost 7 bases; unmatched junction nucleotides: 4. CDR1 SGHNT and CDR2 YYREEE come from the germline V gene (reference sequence). DNA for the CDR3: TGTGCCAGCAGCCCCTACAGGGGTGGCTACACCTTC. It translates to CASSPYRGGYTF.

A few counts support this clone. This rearrangement joins TRBV27 to TRBJ2-7; 10 bases fit TRBD2. The CDR3 is 17 amino acids. The junction had 11 bases not matched to a gene; V was cut back by 2 bases and J by 4 bases. Germline assignment: CDR1 MNHEY and CDR2 SMNVEV (reference sequence). The CDR3, as DNA: TGTGCCAGCAGTTTACGAAGAAGCGGGGGGGAGACGTACGAGCAGTACTTC. This sequence encodes CASSLRRSGGETYEQYF.

This chain links TRBV24-1 with TRBJ2-3, with D unresolved. The V and J ends lost 9 bases and 3 bases respectively, with 15 bases between them. The germline V gene encodes CDR1 KGHDR and CDR2 SFDVKD. This CDR3 has 14 residues. The CDR3 sequence: CATSPASGTDTQYF. The CDR3 DNA reads TGTGCCACCTCCCCAGCGAGTGGGACAGATACGCAGTATTTT.

The chain is built from TRBV10-1 and TRBJ2-3; 10 nucleotides agree with TRBD2. J lost 10 bases, V lost 0 bases, and 13 bases had no gene match. In germline, CDR1 is WNHNN, CDR2 SYGVQD (reference sequence). The CDR3 runs to 17 residues. Here the CDR3 DNA reads TGCGCCAGCAGTGAGTCACAGCGGGAGGGTCCTCGCCGGGCGCAGTATTTT. Encoded protein: CASSESQREGPRRAQYF.

The chain joins TRBV4-1 to TRBJ1-3; no reliable D call. V was clipped by 3 bases and J by 0 bases, with 9 bases between them. This CDR3 comprises 15 residues. From germline, CDR1 is MGHRA and CDR2 YSYEKL. The CDR3 DNA reads TGCGCCAGCAGCCAGTTCGTGTCCTCTGGAAACACCATATATTTT. It is translated as CASSQFVSSGNTIYF.

The J gene is TRBJ1-2, the V gene TRBV7-8, with 7 bases fitting TRBD1. This CDR3 spans 16 amino acids. The trim removed 1 base at V and 7 bases at J, leaving 12 bases unmatched. CDR1 SGHVS and CDR2 FQNEAQ come from the germline V gene. As DNA, the CDR3 is TGTGCCAGCAGCTTAGGGACAGGAACAAATATAGGTGGCTACACCTTC. Its protein product is CASSLGTGTNIGGYTF.

The rearrangement links TRBV5-1 to TRBJ2-3; 7 bases agree with TRBD1. Germline CDR1 SGHRS, CDR2 YFSETQ. This CDR3 has 15 amino acids. V shed 4 bases, J shed 5 bases, and the junction held 10 bases outside the gene matches. The CDR3 reads CASSQAGQAIDTQYF. The CDR3 nucleotides read TGCGCCAGCAGCCAGGCTGGACAGGCAATAGATACGCAGTATTTT.

The chain is built from TRBV11-1 and TRBJ2-1, with 7 bases fitting TRBD2. V shed 1 base and J 7 bases; nucleotides not matched to a gene: 1. Germline CDR1 SGHAT, CDR2 FQDESV (reference sequence). The CDR3 is 13 amino acids. The DNA for the CDR3 is TGTGCCAGCAGCTTAGAACTAGCGAATGAGCAGTTCTTC. Its protein product is CASSLELANEQFF.

This clone was detected only a few times. This chain joins TRBV19 and TRBJ2-5; 9 bases line up with TRBD2. The J segment lost 1 base and the V segment lost 2 bases, leaving 2 bases of the junction unmatched. This CDR3 comprises 15 residues. In germline, CDR1 is LNHDA, CDR2 SQIVND (reference sequence). The CDR3 protein is CASSISGRSQETQYF. The CDR3 coding sequence is TGTGCCAGTAGTATAAGCGGGAGGTCCCAAGAGACCCAGTACTTC.

The V gene is TRBV6-6, the J gene TRBJ2-1, with TRBD2 identical over 7 bases. Germline loops: CDR1 MNHNY, CDR2 SVGAGI (reference sequence). The CDR3 is 15 residues long. V lost 3 bases to trimming and J lost 5 bases; unmatched junction nucleotides: 7. CDR3 DNA sequence: TGTGCCAGCAGTTATCCGGCGGGAGTCGACAATGAGCAGTTCTTC. Its protein is CASSYPAGVDNEQFF.

The V gene is TRBV18, the J gene TRBJ2-1, with TRBD2 identical over 11 bases. Germline CDR1 KGHSH, CDR2 LQKENI. With 3 bases clipped from V and 0 bases from J, the junction kept 1 base outside the gene matches. The CDR3 consists of 16 residues. The CDR3 reads CASSPGTSGSYNEQFF. In nucleotides, the CDR3 is TGTGCCAGCTCACCTGGGACTAGCGGCTCCTACAATGAGCAGTTCTTC.

The V gene is TRBV5-4, the J gene TRBJ2-7, with TRBD1 matching 7 bases. The CDR3 is 14 residues long. Trimming removed 0 bases from V and 5 bases from J; junction bases left unmatched: 5. Per the germline V gene, CDR1 is SGHNT and CDR2 is YYREEE (reference sequence). CDR3 loop: CASSLGDRVNEQYF. CDR3 nucleotide sequence: TGTGCCAGCAGCTTGGGAGACAGGGTCAACGAGCAGTACTTC. The variable domain in full, with the rest retrieved from reference TRBV5-4 and TRBJ2-7, is ETGVTQSPTHLIKTRGQQVTLRCSSQSGHNTVSWYQQALGQGPQFIFQYYREEENGRGNFPPRFSGLQFPNYSSELNVNALELDDSALYLCASSLGDRVNEQYFGPGTRLTVT.

The chain couples TRBV6-2 or TRBV6-3 to TRBJ1-4; the D is unclear. Between the trimmed V and J ends, which lost 2 bases and 4 bases, there was a span of 20 bases. CDR3 length equals 18 residues. Germline assignment: CDR1 MNHEY and CDR2 SVGEGT. Here the CDR3 DNA reads TGTGCCAGCAGTTACATCCGAGGAGTGGTAGACCTTAATGAAAAACTGTTTTTT. This gives the protein CASSYIRGVVDLNEKLFF.